The rows below give T cell receptor beta chains drawn from one sample of a study of shared clonotypes between healthy human individuals. Only in-frame clones appear in the TCRdb table, and some are missing; sequencing was by immunoSEQ multiplex PCR. The table lists some 2.1 million clones, less than 95% of them singletons, with 0.9% to 1.4% in the top ten. Source material: naive CD8+ T cells sorted from blood. These receptors were collected from a man aged 18-30 years in good health. The conserved cysteine and the conserved F or W are not part of the CDR3 here. The order of the fields is V gene, J gene, CDR3 protein.

TRBV2,TRBJ1-1,ASSRVNTEAF
TRBV2,TRBJ2-3,ASRASGGDGDTQY
TRBV18,TRBJ2-2,ASSIGLTSGNTGELF
TRBV4-1,TRBJ2-7,ASSQVEDMIYEQY
TRBV2,TRBJ2-3,ASSEAGALDTQY
TRBV6-1,TRBJ1-2,ASRESGRGGYT
TRBV7-9,TRBJ2-7,ASSRPTSYEQY
TRBV7-8,TRBJ2-7,ASSLPGLVHEQY
TRBV10-3,TRBJ2-2,ATRDYPEVGELF
TRBV4-1,TRBJ1-3,ASSQLEGFSGNTIY
TRBV2,TRBJ2-5,ASSEIGSLQETQY